This is a list of T cell receptor beta chains from one sample in a study of T-cell reconstitution after alpha-beta-depleted transplantation in children. Each CDR3 protein is one row after TCRdb ran MiXCR on the PCR reads. The profile shows 250,000 or so distinct CDR3 sequences, around 8% of them singletons. The specimen comprised PBMCs, mostly from graft donor cells, sampled 180 days after TCRalphabeta/CD19-depleted stem cell transplant. All receptors derive from a male patient between 5 and 17 years old who had a stem cell transplant for acute lymphoblastic leukemia, so the T cells may come from the graft donor. CDR3s include the opening cysteine and the closing phenylalanine or tryptophan. The order of the fields is V gene, CDR3 protein.

v_call: TRBV15
cdr3_aa: CATSRGRFSGANVLTF

v_call: TRBV28
cdr3_aa: CASSFSGQPQHF

v_call: TRBV18
cdr3_aa: CASSPLGQGFQETQYF

v_call: TRBV4-3
cdr3_aa: CASSQDQADSPLHF

v_call: TRBV7-2
cdr3_aa: CASSRGESTDTQYF

v_call: TRBV5-4
cdr3_aa: CASSSALTGELFF

v_call: TRBV11-1
cdr3_aa: CASSLRKASGVFQETQYF

v_call: TRBV12-5
cdr3_aa: CASGSDRLYGYTF

v_call: TRBV7-8
cdr3_aa: CASSLHPSRTLNGYTF

v_call: TRBV10-2
cdr3_aa: CASSDRSPGQGYEQYF

v_call: TRBV7-8
cdr3_aa: CASSSRGGSFHEQYF

v_call: TRBV4-3
cdr3_aa: CASSQGLASYEQYF

v_call: TRBV11-2
cdr3_aa: CASSFDKGRQETQYF

v_call: TRBV14
cdr3_aa: CASSQGPRQGGFSYEQYF

v_call: TRBV29-1
cdr3_aa: CSVGRGGYNEQFF

v_call: TRBV20-1
cdr3_aa: CSARPRDGPQETQYF

v_call: TRBV28
cdr3_aa: CASSQDRENYNEQFF

v_call: TRBV5-1
cdr3_aa: CASSLVPDSFTSGGYTF

v_call: TRBV4-2
cdr3_aa: CASSQVPGEQFF

v_call: TRBV29-1
cdr3_aa: CSGGSLAGAGEQFF

v_call: TRBV20-1
cdr3_aa: CCARGDGTSGRAYRYEQYF

v_call: TRBV19
cdr3_aa: CASSIGQEGRETQYF

v_call: TRBV11-2
cdr3_aa: CASSLGTGRNTEAFF

v_call: TRBV2
cdr3_aa: CASSPANPYSNQPQHF